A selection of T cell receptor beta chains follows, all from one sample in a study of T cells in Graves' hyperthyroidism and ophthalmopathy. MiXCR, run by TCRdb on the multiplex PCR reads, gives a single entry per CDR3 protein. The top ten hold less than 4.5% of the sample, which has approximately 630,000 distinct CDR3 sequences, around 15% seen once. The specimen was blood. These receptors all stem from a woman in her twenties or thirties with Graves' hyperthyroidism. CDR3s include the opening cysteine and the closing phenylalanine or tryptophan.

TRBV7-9 CASSSGTGGIREQYF
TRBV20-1 CSATDPLYRDGGQETQYF
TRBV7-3 CASSSGVGEAGEDTQYF
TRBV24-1 CATSDLPTDTQYF
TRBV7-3 CASSLRTGGPTDTQYF
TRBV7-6 CASSFGAGGREQFF
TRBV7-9 CASSLLRGGRKDEQYF
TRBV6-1 CASRIRGQGAYEQYF
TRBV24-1 CATSDSPGQLQETQYF
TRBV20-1 CSAREQKTGNTEAFF
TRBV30 CAWRVAPSYGYTF
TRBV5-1 CASSLDGSRMNTEAFF
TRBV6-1 CASSKRGIGGNTIYF
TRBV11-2 CASSPGSGLAHEQYF
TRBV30 CAWMAGYEQYF
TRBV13 CASSPGLAGATYEQYF
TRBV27 CASASGSSYEQYF
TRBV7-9 CASIHGTSGLSSYNEQFF
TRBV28 CASNDRGDYEQYF
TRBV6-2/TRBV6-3 CASSSVALAGVNTGELFF
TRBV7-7 CASSSGPQGYNEQFF
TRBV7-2 CASSLNPLHGYTF
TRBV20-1 CSARETSTDTQYF
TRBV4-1 CASSQEVAGGPEFF
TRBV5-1 CASSLQGARYEQYF
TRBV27 CASDESSYNEQFF
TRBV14 CASSQDSGDYGYTF
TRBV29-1 CSVWGVAGSSYEQYF
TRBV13 CASSLGSSVNEQFF
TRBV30 CAWTHRVDQPQHF
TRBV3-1 CASSQEGWELFF
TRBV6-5 CASSYSRSIKAFF
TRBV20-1 CSARGDFPFF
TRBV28 CASSPLISNQPQHF
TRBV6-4 CASSDVGLARNEQFF
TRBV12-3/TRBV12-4 CASSKDRSFTGELFF
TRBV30 CAWSVRGDQPQHF
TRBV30 CAWSPEIGEQYF
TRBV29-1 CSVGLVVGNEQFF
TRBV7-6 CASSSPGTGLNEQFF
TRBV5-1 CASSLTFDTGELFF
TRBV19 CASITPHSGTGELFF
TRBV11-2 CASSPRTAVKNIQYF
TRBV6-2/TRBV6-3 CASSRDSMSSYNEQFF
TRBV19 CASSRGYGKNTEAFF
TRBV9 CASSVDSGDVEQYF
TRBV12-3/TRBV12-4 CASSGGYVETQYF
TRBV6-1 CATTGGREQFF
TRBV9 CASSVAGLGGTGELFF